The T cell receptor beta chain under discussion was sequenced for a study of lymphopenia after photon versus proton radiotherapy. Using immunoSEQ multiplex PCR, the repertoire was profiled, and TCRdb retains in-frame clones only, with some absent. The sample has 42,000 or so clones, about 83% seen once. Concerning this clone itself: The antigen is undetermined.

Overall study results and limits: After the lymphocyte nadir, photon-treated repertoires showed oligoclonal expansion, especially of CD8+ Temra cells.

This receptor was taken from a woman in her 70s with pancreatic cancer. The input for sequencing was peripheral blood, taken from a patient treated with proton-based radiotherapy.

This CDR3 reads CASSWESQETQYF. DNA for the CDR3: TGTGCCAGCAGCTGGGAGTCTCAAGAGACCCAGTACTTC. The chain links TRBV11-3 to TRBJ2-5, with D possibly TRBD2 on 5 matching bases. Looked up from germline, CDR1 is SGHNT and CDR2 is YENEEA. This CDR3 region has 13 residues. Trimming took 4 bases from V and 2 from J, leaving 8 bases between them.